This is a list of T cell receptor beta chains from one sample in a study of post-analysis software for immune sequencing data. TCRdb redid the calling of the PCR reads with MiXCR, one entry per CDR3 protein. The data show some 700,000 distinct CDR3 sequences, around 64% seen once. The sequenced sample was blood. Receptors originate from a girl aged 2 to 9 with multiple sclerosis. Each CDR3 is given with its conserved first and last residue. Fields, in order: V gene, D gene, J gene, clone size, CDR3 DNA, CDR3 protein. A D gene is named only where the DNA matches it firmly. The listing skips clone size in some rows; elsewhere it reads once, few, many or a size class.

>TRBV29-1|TRBD2|TRBJ2-7|few
TGCAGCGTTGAACTAGCGGGAGATCACGAGCTGTACTTC
CSVELAGDHELYF
>TRBV4-2|TRBD2|TRBJ2-1|-
TGTGCCAGCAGCCAAGACCTGGGGGGACTAGCGATTACCAATGAGCAGTTCTTC
CASSQDLGGLAITNEQFF
>TRBV12-3/TRBV12-4|TRBD1|TRBJ1-2|-
TGTGCCAGCAGCAACCCTACCCGACAGGGCGGCTACACCTTC
CASSNPTRQGGYTF
>TRBV7-3|-|TRBJ1-1|few
TGTGCCAGCAGCTTAAGTTCTATGAACACTGAAGCTTTCTTT
CASSLSSMNTEAFF
>TRBV6-6|-|TRBJ1-5|once
TGTGCCAGCAGTTACGAGGGCCAGCCCCAGCATTTT
CASSYEGQPQHF
>TRBV11-1|TRBD1|TRBJ2-5|-
TGTGCCAGCAGCAGAAGACAGGGGGCGCGTCAAGAGACCCAGTACTTC
CASSRRQGARQETQYF
>TRBV20-1|-|TRBJ2-1|-
TGCAGTGCTAGAAGGGGCGGGACGGCCGAGGGGAATGAGCAGTTCTTC
CSARRGGTAEGNEQFF
>TRBV5-1|-|TRBJ1-1|-
TGCGCCAGCAGTCCCTTTGGGAACACTGAAGCTTTCTTT
CASSPFGNTEAFF
>TRBV29-1|-|TRBJ2-1|-
TGCAGCGTGGCCTGGGACGGAAGCTCCTACAATGAGCAGTTCTTC
CSVAWDGSSYNEQFF
>TRBV7-9|-|TRBJ2-1|-
TGTGCCAGCAGCGCAGACAGGAGCCCTAGCTACAATGAGCAGTTCTTC
CASSADRSPSYNEQFF
>TRBV29-1|-|TRBJ2-1|-
TGCAGCGTTGAATACGGGGCGGAGAGGTATGAGCAGTTCTTC
CSVEYGAERYEQFF
>TRBV28|-|TRBJ2-7|-
TGTGCCAGCGCCCTAGGGGGTTCCTACGAGCAGTACTTC
CASALGGSYEQYF
>TRBV12-3/TRBV12-4|TRBD1|TRBJ1-5|-
TGTGCCAGCAGTCTGAGCGACAGGGACAATCAGCCCCAGCATTTT
CASSLSDRDNQPQHF
>TRBV11-2|-|TRBJ2-1|few
TGTGCCAGCACCAAGCTAGCCCGGAGCTCCTACAATGAGCAGTTCTTC
CASTKLARSSYNEQFF
>TRBV20-1|-|TRBJ1-2|few
TGCAGTGCGGACACCGGGGTGACGGATGGCTACACCTTC
CSADTGVTDGYTF
>TRBV5-6|-|TRBJ1-3|-
TGTGCCAGCAGCCCCGGCTCGGGATCTGGAAACACCATATATTTT
CASSPGSGSGNTIYF
>TRBV5-6|-|TRBJ2-7|few
TGTGCCAGCAGCTTGGGGGCAGGGGTATTGTTCTACGAGCAGTACTTC
CASSLGAGVLFYEQYF
>TRBV10-3|TRBD2|TRBJ2-1|-
TGTGCCATCAGTGAGCGGACTAGCGGGAGTTACGACAATGAGCAGTTCTTC
CAISERTSGSYDNEQFF
>TRBV7-6|-|TRBJ2-1|once
TGTGCCAGCAGCTTAGCGGTCTCGACCTACAATGAGCAGTTCTTC
CASSLAVSTYNEQFF
>TRBV5-5|TRBD1|TRBJ1-6|-
TGTGCCAGCAGCGTCGTGGGGCGGGACAGATTTAATTCACCCCTCCACTTT
CASSVVGRDRFNSPLHF
>TRBV7-2|-|TRBJ2-1|-
TGTGCCAGCAGCTTAGTGGCGGGGATTAGCTCCTACAATGAGCAGTTCTTC
CASSLVAGISSYNEQFF
>TRBV29-1|-|TRBJ2-1|-
TGCAGCGTTGAAAATTCAGGGAACAATGAGCAGTTCTTC
CSVENSGNNEQFF
>TRBV20-1|-|TRBJ1-1|-
TGCAGTGCTAGACGTCAGGGTTCACCTGAAGCTTTCTTT
CSARRQGSPEAFF
>TRBV20-1|-|TRBJ1-2|once
TGCAGTGCTAGATCCCAGTTGGGGGGCACTAACTATGGCTACACCTTC
CSARSQLGGTNYGYTF
>TRBV29-1|-|TRBJ1-1|-
TGCAGCGCCAAAGATCCGGCGTCGAACACTGAAGCTTTCTTT
CSAKDPASNTEAFF
>TRBV5-1|-|TRBJ2-3|-
TGCGCCAGCAGCTTGTTTGGTAGCTTGACAGATACGCAGTATTTT
CASSLFGSLTDTQYF
>TRBV28|-|TRBJ2-5|few
TGTGCCAGCAGTTTATCCCTTATCGAGACCCAGTACTTC
CASSLSLIETQYF